This T cell receptor beta chain is from a study of OX40 agonist ivuxolimab in advanced cancers. Across the study: All patients had ivuxolimab intravenously every 2 weeks at 0.01 to 10 mg/kg. The study, taken as a whole, reports: Low normalized T-cell clonal expansion also characterized some of the nonresponders. Dosing at 0.1 to 3.0 mg/kg was accompanied by clonal expansion of CD4+ and CD8+ blood T cells by week 6.

On this clone itself: What it binds is unknown.

Here immunoSEQ multiplex PCR was the method, and the copy in TCRdb shows in-frame clones only, minus some. Of some 51,000 clones listed, about 86% are singletons. This TCR was sampled from an adult with an advanced solid tumor such as melanoma, head and neck, liver or kidney cancer. The starting material was CD4+ or CD8+ T cells sorted from blood, obtained in a trial of the OX40 agonist ivuxolimab.

The CDR3: CASSPQAGGKNIQYF. In nucleotides, the CDR3 is TGTGCCAGCTCACCACAGGCGGGGGGAAAAAACATTCAGTACTTC. The chain recombines TRBV18 with TRBJ2-4; TRBD2 matches at 8 bases. The CDR3 is 15 residues long. Per the germline V gene, CDR1 is KGHSH and CDR2 is LQKENI. V shed 1 base, J shed 4 bases, and the junction held 3 bases outside the gene matches.